The rows below give T cell receptor beta chains drawn from one sample of a study of T cells in Graves' hyperthyroidism and ophthalmopathy. TCRdb reprocessed the multiplex PCR reads via MiXCR and lists one record per CDR3 protein. Among 250,000 to 300,000 distinct CDR3 sequences, less than 20% were seen once, and the ten largest hold just under 40%. Sequencing was carried out using blood. These receptors came from a man aged 50 or older with Graves' ophthalmopathy. CDR3s include the opening cysteine and the closing phenylalanine or tryptophan. Each record gives: clone size, V gene, J gene, D gene, CDR3 DNA, CDR3 protein. D genes are given only for firm matches. Not every row has a clone size; where given, it reads once, few, many or a size class.

>many|TRBV27|TRBJ2-1|.
TGTGCCAGCAGTTCCACAGGGCTTGAGCAGTTCTTC
CASSSTGLEQFF
>.|TRBV14|TRBJ2-5|TRBD1
TGTGCCAGCAGCAAAGGGACAGGGGGCCAAGAGACCCAGTACTTC
CASSKGTGGQETQYF
>.|TRBV24-1|TRBJ2-1|.
TGTGCCACCAGGCCACCCTCATCCGACATTTCCTACAATGAGCAGTTCTTC
CATRPPSSDISYNEQFF
>.|TRBV11-1|TRBJ2-7|TRBD2
TGTGCCAGCAGCTCAATAGCGGGTAGCTCCTACGAGCAGTACTTC
CASSSIAGSSYEQYF
>.|TRBV5-6|TRBJ1-1|.
TGTGCCAGCCAAATCGCAGGGTGGTTGAACACTGAAGCTTTCTTT
CASQIAGWLNTEAFF
>.|TRBV11-2|TRBJ2-5|TRBD2
TGTGCCAGCAGCCATGGAGGACTAGCGGCTCAAGAGACCCAGTACTTC
CASSHGGLAAQETQYF
>many|TRBV7-9|TRBJ2-1|TRBD1
TGTGCCAGCAGCTTATTAGGGGACAGGGGGCTACATGAGCAGTTCTTC
CASSLLGDRGLHEQFF
>.|TRBV6-1|TRBJ1-4|TRBD1
TGTGCCAGCAAAATTTGGGGACAGGGGGCGACTAATGAAAAACTGTTTTTT
CASKIWGQGATNEKLFF
>.|TRBV24-1|TRBJ1-5|.
TGTGCCACCAGTGATTTGCAAGATAGTCCCCAGCATTTT
CATSDLQDSPQHF
>few|TRBV28|TRBJ1-3|.
TGTGCCAGCTTAAGCTCTGGAAACACCATATATTTT
CASLSSGNTIYF
>.|TRBV15|TRBJ2-5|.
TGTGCCACCAGCAGAGTTGTAGAGCAAGAGACCCAGTACTTC
CATSRVVEQETQYF
>many|TRBV7-3|TRBJ1-1|.
TGTGCCAGCAGCCCCCAATGGGGAATCGACACTGAAGCTTTCTTT
CASSPQWGIDTEAFF
>.|TRBV6-1|TRBJ2-7|.
TGTGCCAGCAGTGAAGAGCGATATGGGGCTCGGGAGCAGTACTTC
CASSEERYGAREQYF
>many|TRBV7-8|TRBJ2-5|.
TGTGCCAGCAGCTCGGCGTGGGCCGGACTGGGGGGTGAGACCCAGTACTTC
CASSSAWAGLGGETQYF
>many|TRBV12-3/TRBV12-4|TRBJ2-7|.
TGTGCCAGCAGCCTGGGGCAGGCCCCCTACGAGCAGTACTTC
CASSLGQAPYEQYF
>few|TRBV12-3/TRBV12-4|TRBJ2-1|.
TGTGCCAGCTCAAAACGGGACCCGACCAAAGTCAATGAGCAGTTCTTC
CASSKRDPTKVNEQFF
>many|TRBV3-1|TRBJ2-1|TRBD2
TGTGCCAGCAGCCCCGGGGTAGCGGGAGGCGACGGGCAGTTCTTC
CASSPGVAGGDGQFF
>many|TRBV5-1|TRBJ2-4|TRBD1
TGCGCCAGCAGCTTGGAGGGGACAGCATCAAACATTCAGTACTTC
CASSLEGTASNIQYF
>.|TRBV3-1|TRBJ2-1|TRBD2
TGTGCCAGCAGCCAAGTCGACCACCTTCTAGCGGGAGGAGGGTTTCTTGAGCAGTTCTTC
CASSQVDHLLAGGGFLEQFF
>.|TRBV19|TRBJ2-7|TRBD2
TGTGCCAGTAGTATAAGGAGCGGGACCTTTCAGGAGCAGTACTTC
CASSIRSGTFQEQYF
>.|TRBV20-1|TRBJ2-1|.
TGCAGTGCTAGTTTCGGTGAGCAGTTCTTC
CSASFGEQFF
>.|TRBV6-1|TRBJ1-2|TRBD1
TGTGCCAGCCAAGAGGACAGGCTCCCTCGTAACTATGGCTACACCTTC
CASQEDRLPRNYGYTF
>few|TRBV7-7|TRBJ2-1|TRBD1
TGTGCTAGCAGCTTACTTGCAGGGGGCGCATCTAATGAGCAGTTCTTC
CASSLLAGGASNEQFF
>few|TRBV4-1|TRBJ2-5|.
TGCGCCAGCAGCCAAGAACCCCTAGTGGGAGAGACCCAGTACTTC
CASSQEPLVGETQYF
>few|TRBV6-1|TRBJ2-2|TRBD2
TGTGCCAGCACCATCAAAGCGGGAGGGCCCGGGGAGCTGTTTTTT
CASTIKAGGPGELFF
>few|TRBV18|TRBJ2-1|.
TGTGCCAGCTCATCCCCTAGCAACAATGAGCAGTTCTTC
CASSSPSNNEQFF
>.|TRBV20-1|TRBJ2-7|TRBD1
TGCAGTGCTAGGGAAAGGACAGGTCTTTCCTACGAGCAGTACTTC
CSARERTGLSYEQYF
>.|TRBV7-8|TRBJ1-1|TRBD1
TGTGCCAGCAGCTCGACAGGGAGTATGGACACTGAAGCTTTCTTT
CASSSTGSMDTEAFF
>few|TRBV10-3|TRBJ1-4|TRBD1
TGTGCCATCAGTGAACCGGGACAGGGACTTAATGAAAAACTGTTTTTT
CAISEPGQGLNEKLFF